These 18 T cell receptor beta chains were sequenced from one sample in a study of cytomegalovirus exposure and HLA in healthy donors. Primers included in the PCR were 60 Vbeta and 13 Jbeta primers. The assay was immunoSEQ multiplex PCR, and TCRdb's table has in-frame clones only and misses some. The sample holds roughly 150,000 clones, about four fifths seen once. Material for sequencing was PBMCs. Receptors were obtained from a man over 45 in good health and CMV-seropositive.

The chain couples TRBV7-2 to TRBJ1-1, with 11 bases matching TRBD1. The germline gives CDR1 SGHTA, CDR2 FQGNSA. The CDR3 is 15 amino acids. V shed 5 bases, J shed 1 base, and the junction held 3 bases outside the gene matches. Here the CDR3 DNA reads TGTGCCAGCAGCCCTGGGACAGGGGGGAACACTGAAGCTTTCTTT. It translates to CASSPGTGGNTEAFF.

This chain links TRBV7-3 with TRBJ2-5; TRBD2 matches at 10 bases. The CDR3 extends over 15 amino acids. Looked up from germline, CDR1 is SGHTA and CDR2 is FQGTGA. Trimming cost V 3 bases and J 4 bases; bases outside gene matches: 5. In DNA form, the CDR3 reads TGTGCCAGCAGCTTTCAAGCGGGGGGGGTAGAGACCCAGTACTTC. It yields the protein CASSFQAGGVETQYF.

The chain's CDR3 is CASSAGGIEQYF. The CDR3 DNA reads TGTGCCAGCAGTGCGGGAGGTATCGAGCAGTACTTC. V and J are TRBV6-1 and TRBJ2-7; 7 nucleotides align to TRBD2. Germline V CDR1 and CDR2: MNHNS, SASEGT. The CDR3 is made up of 12 amino acids. V lost 4 bases to trimming and J lost 6 bases; unmatched junction nucleotides: 3.

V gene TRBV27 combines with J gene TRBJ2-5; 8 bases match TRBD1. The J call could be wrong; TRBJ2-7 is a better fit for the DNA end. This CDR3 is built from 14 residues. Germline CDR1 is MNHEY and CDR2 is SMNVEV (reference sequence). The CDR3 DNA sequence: TGTGCCAGCAGTCAAACCGGGACAGGCTACGAGCAGTACTTC. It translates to CASSQTGTGYEQYF.

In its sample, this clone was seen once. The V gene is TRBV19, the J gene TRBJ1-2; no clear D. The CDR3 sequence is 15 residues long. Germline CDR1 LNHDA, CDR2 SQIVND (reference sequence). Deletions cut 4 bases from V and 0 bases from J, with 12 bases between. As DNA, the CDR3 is TGTGCCAGTAGTACAGTCGCATCTGCTAACTATGGCTACACCTTC. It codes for CASSTVASANYGYTF.

The CDR3, as DNA: TGCAGCGTTGAAGCCCTACCCGTAAGACAGGGGGCCCTCTTTGATACGCAGTATTTT. Residues: CSVEALPVRQGALFDTQYF. The chain uses TRBV29-1 and TRBJ2-3; 10 bases fit TRBD1. With 1 base clipped from V and 6 bases from J, the junction kept 19 bases outside the gene matches. Germline loops: CDR1 SQVTM, CDR2 ANQGSEA. CDR3 length: 19 amino acids.

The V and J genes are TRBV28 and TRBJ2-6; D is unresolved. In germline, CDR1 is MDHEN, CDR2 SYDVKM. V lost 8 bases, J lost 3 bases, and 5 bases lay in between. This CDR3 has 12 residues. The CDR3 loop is CASGSGANVLTF. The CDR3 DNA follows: TGTGCCAGCGGTAGTGGGGCCAACGTCCTGACTTTC.

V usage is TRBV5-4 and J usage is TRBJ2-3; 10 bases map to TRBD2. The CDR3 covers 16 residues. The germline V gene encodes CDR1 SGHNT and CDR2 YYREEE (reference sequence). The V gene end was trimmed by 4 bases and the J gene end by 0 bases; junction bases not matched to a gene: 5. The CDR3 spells CASSRASGGSTDTQYF. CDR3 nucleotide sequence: TGTGCCAGCAGCCGCGCTAGCGGGGGTAGCACAGATACGCAGTATTTT.

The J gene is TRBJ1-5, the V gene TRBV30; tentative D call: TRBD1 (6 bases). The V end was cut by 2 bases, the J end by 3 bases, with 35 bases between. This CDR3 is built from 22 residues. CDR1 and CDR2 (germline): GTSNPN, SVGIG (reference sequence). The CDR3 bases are TGTGCCTGGAGTCTCCCGCAAACAGGGAAGCGAAGCCACGATCGCCTCAATCAGCCCCAGCATTTT. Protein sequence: CAWSLPQTGKRSHDRLNQPQHF.

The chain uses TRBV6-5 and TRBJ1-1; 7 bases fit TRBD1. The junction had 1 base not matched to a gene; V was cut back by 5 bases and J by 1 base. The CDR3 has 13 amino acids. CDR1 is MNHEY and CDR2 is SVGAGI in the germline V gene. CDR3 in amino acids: CASSRDRNTEAFF. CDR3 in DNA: TGTGCCAGCAGTAGGGACAGGAACACTGAAGCTTTCTTT.

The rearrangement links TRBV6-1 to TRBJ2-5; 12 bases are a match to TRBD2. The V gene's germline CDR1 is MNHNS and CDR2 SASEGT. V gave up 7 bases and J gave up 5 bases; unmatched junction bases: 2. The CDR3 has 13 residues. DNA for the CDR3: TGTGCCAGCACTACTAGCGGGGGGGAGACCCAGTACTTC. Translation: CASTTSGGETQYF.

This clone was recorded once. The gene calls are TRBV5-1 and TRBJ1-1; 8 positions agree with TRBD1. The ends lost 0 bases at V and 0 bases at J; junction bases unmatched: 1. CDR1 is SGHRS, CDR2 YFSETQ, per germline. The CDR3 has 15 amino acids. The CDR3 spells CASSLGDRLNTEAFF. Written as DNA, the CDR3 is TGCGCCAGCAGCTTGGGGGACAGGCTGAACACTGAAGCTTTCTTT. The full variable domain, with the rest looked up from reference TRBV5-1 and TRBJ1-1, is KAGVTQTPRYLIKTRGQQVTLSCSPISGHRSVSWYQQTPGQGLQFLFEYFSETQRNKGNFPGRFSGRQFSNSRSEMNVSTLELGDSALYLCASSLGDRLNTEAFFGQGTRLTVV.

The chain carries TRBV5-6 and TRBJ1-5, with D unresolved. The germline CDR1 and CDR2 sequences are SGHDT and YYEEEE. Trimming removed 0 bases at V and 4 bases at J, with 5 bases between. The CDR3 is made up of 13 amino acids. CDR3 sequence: CASSLEQNQPQHF. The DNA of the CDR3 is TGTGCCAGCAGCTTGGAACAAAATCAGCCCCAGCATTTT.

CDR3: CASRKGLAGQREQYF. CDR3 nucleotide sequence: TGTGCCAGCAGAAAGGGACTAGCGGGCCAGCGTGAGCAGTACTTC. V and J are TRBV6-1 and TRBJ2-5; 12 bases are shared with TRBD2. The V and J ends lost 6 bases and 11 bases, in that order; junction bases with no gene match: 13. In germline, CDR1 is MNHNS, CDR2 SASEGT. This CDR3 region has 15 residues.

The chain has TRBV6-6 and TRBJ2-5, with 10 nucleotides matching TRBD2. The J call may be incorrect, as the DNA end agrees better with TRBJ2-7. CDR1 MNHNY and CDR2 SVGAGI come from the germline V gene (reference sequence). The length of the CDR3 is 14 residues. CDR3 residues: CASKRTSGNYEQYF. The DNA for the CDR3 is TGTGCCAGCAAAAGGACTAGCGGTAACTACGAGCAGTACTTC.

In nucleotides, the CDR3 is TGTGCCTGGAGTGTACGGGGGGCGGCCGAGCAGTACTTC. This sequence encodes CAWSVRGAAEQYF. V gene TRBV30 combines with J gene TRBJ2-7; D is perhaps TRBD2 (7 bases). Per the germline V gene, CDR1 is GTSNPN and CDR2 is SVGIG (reference sequence). The CDR3 sequence is 13 residues long. Between the trimmed V and J ends, which lost 0 bases and 6 bases, there was a span of 12 bases.

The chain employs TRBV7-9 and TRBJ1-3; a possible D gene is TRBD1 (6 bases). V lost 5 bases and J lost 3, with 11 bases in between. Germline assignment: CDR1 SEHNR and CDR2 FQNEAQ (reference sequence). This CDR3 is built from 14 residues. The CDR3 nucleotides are TGTGCCAGCAGCATACAGGGTAGTGGAAACACCATATATTTT. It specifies CASSIQGSGNTIYF.

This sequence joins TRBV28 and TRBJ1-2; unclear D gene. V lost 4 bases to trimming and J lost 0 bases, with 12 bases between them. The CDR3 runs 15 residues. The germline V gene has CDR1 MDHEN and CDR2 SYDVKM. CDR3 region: CASSSIGEANYGYTF. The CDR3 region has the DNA TGTGCCAGCAGTTCGATCGGGGAAGCTAACTATGGCTACACCTTC.